Below are 3 T cell receptor beta chains sequenced from a single sample in a study of control samples from healthy donors and cancer patients. The method was immunoSEQ multiplex PCR; TCRdb's version includes in-frame clones alone and lacks a portion of them. Among around 140,000 clones listed, approximately 92% were seen once. The sample taken for sequencing was blood. The receptors originated from a man aged 30 to 39 in good health.

J is TRBJ1-2 and V is TRBV29-1, with D maybe TRBD1 (5 bases). The germline CDR1 and CDR2 sequences are SQVTM and ANQGSEA. Trimming took off 7 bases at V and 0 bases at J, with 15 bases between the two ends. The CDR3 consists of 14 residues. The DNA of the CDR3 is TGCAGCGCCTATGGGCAGGGCCCTAACTATGGCTACACCTTC. Translating gives CSAYGQGPNYGYTF.

The gene calls are TRBV19 and TRBJ2-7; TRBD2 aligns across 8 bases. This CDR3 has 16 amino acids. Germline lookup yields CDR1 LNHDA and CDR2 SQIVND (reference sequence). Trimming cost V 4 bases and J 7 bases; bases outside gene matches: 15. Written as DNA, the CDR3 is TGTGCCAGTAGTAAAGAAGTGGGCGGGGGGCCGTGGGAGCAGTACTTC. Amino acids: CASSKEVGGGPWEQYF.

J is TRBJ2-1 and V is TRBV28, with TRBD1 matching 7 bases. This CDR3 has 14 amino acids. V lost 8 bases to trimming and J lost 0 bases; unmatched junction nucleotides: 4. Germline V gene lookup returns CDR1 MDHEN and CDR2 SYDVKM. CDR3 nucleotides: TGTGCCAGCTCGACAGGGCTCTCCTACAATGAGCAGTTCTTC. Its translation: CASSTGLSYNEQFF.